This T cell receptor (beta chain) was observed in a study of identifying expanded T cells in peripheral blood. Study findings and constraints: Roughly two-week clone count variance significantly increased as total template count grew. Technical replicates showed around 1.2 changed clones; two weeks about 16; four weeks 19.

Collection occurred without any documented infections or immune events in donors. Clones were sequenced by immunoSEQ multiplex PCR, and TCRdb holds only the in-frame ones, with some missing. The sample has about 63,000 clones; around 83% are singletons. As for this clone: Antigen: not known.

The TCR sequence derives from a person aged 18 to 75 in good health. The sequencing input was blood.

The CDR3 DNA reads as TGTGCCAGCAGCCGCGGGACGGCCCGCACAGATACGCAGTATTTT. Its translation is CASSRGTARTDTQYF. The rearrangement uses TRBV5-4 and TRBJ2-3; perhaps TRBD2 as D (6 bases). Germline CDR1 reads SGHNT; CDR2 reads YYREEE (reference sequence). This CDR3 comprises 15 residues. The V and J ends lost 4 bases and 1 base respectively, with 13 bases between them.